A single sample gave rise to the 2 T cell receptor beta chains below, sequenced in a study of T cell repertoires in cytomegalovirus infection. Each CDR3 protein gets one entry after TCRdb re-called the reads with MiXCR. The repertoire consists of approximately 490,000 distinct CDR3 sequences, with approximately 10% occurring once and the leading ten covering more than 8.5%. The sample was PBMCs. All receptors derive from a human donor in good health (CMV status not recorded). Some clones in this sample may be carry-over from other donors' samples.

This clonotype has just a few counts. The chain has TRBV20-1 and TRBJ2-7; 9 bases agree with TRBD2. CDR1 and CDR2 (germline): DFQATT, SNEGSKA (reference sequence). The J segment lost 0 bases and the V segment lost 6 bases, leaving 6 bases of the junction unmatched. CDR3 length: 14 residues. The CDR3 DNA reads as TGCAGTGCGCACCTAGCGGGGAACTCCTACGAGCAGTACTTC. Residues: CSAHLAGNSYEQYF.

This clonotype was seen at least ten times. The CDR3 DNA is TGTGCCAGCAGCTTAGATCGAGTAGGGAAGCTCACTGAAGCTTTCTTT. Amino acids: CASSLDRVGKLTEAFF. V and J are TRBV11-2 and TRBJ1-1; D is unclear. Germline loops: CDR1 SGHAT, CDR2 FQNNGV. With 0 bases removed from V and 4 bases from J, the gap between germline ends came to 15 bases. The CDR3 is 16 residues long. Full variable domain (missing parts from reference TRBV11-2 and TRBJ1-1): EAGVAQSPRYKIIEKRQSVAFWCNPISGHATLYWYQQILGQGPKLLIQFQNNGVVDDSQLPKDRFSAERLKGVDSTLKIQPAKLEDSAVYLCASSLDRVGKLTEAFFGQGTRLTVV.